This TCR beta chain was observed in a study of cytomegalovirus exposure and HLA in healthy donors. Assay used: immunoSEQ multiplex PCR; TCRdb lists only in-frame clones, some missing. The sample lists roughly 82,000 clones; 93% were seen once. Germline loops: CDR1 MNHEY, CDR2 SMNVEV (reference sequence). The CDR3 covers 16 residues. The V segment lost 5 bases and the J segment 3 bases; nucleotides outside the gene matches: 6. The specimen sequenced was PBMCs. The J gene is TRBJ2-2, the V gene TRBV27, with 10 bases that match TRBD1. The source is a man between 18 and 35 years old in good health and CMV-seronegative. The CDR3 region is CASSRWDRGYTGELFF. The CDR3 DNA is TGTGCCAGCAGTCGCTGGGACAGGGGTTACACCGGGGAGCTGTTTTTT.